The sequence of this TCR beta chain was determined in a study of human thymus T cells. Study-level results: Both thymic and peripheral blood repertoires showed apparently biased V and J usage. Related research found strongly overlapping thymic repertoires in unrelated individuals.

Measured with immunoSEQ multiplex PCR; TCRdb has only the in-frame clones, and not every one. The sample has tens of thousands of clones, 95% seen once; the top ten hold approximately 0.031%. This CDR3 spans 13 amino acids. Trimming pared 5 bases from V and 10 bases from J, leaving 17 bases between. Germline-derived CDR1 and CDR2 are LGHNT and FRNRAP. Obtained as resections during corrective heart surgery, the thymus tissue was then studied. Donation came from healthy Finnish infants having corrective surgery for congenital heart defects. About this clone itself: Its matching antigen is unknown.

V usage is TRBV12-5 and J usage is TRBJ1-1; D is possibly TRBD1 (5 bases). This clonotype originated in a girl less than two years old with a congenital heart defect but otherwise immunologically healthy. Specimen: thymus tissue. CDR3 amino acids: CASGNQSGLVAFF. In DNA, the CDR3 is TGTGCTAGTGGTAACCAATCAGGGTTAGTAGCTTTCTTT.